The 16 T cell receptor beta chains in this list originate from one sample, sequenced in a study of blood T cell repertoires in COVID-19. Produced via immunoSEQ multiplex PCR; TCRdb's table is partial and in-frame only. The sample records tens of thousands of clones, 80% to 85% being singletons. Sequencing was carried out using peripheral blood. These receptors were taken from a man younger than 40 with COVID-19, enrolled during active disease.

V gene TRBV14 combines with J gene TRBJ1-6, with D possibly being TRBD1 (5 bases). V was cut by 4 bases and J by 5 bases, with 15 bases left in between. This CDR3 is 16 amino acids long. From germline, CDR1 is SGHDN and CDR2 FVKESK. The CDR3 DNA reads TGTGCCAGCAGCCGAGCAAGACAGAAAAATAATTCACCCCTCCACTTT. This gives the protein CASSRARQKNNSPLHF.

The chain carries TRBV4-3 and TRBJ2-1; TRBD2 aligns across 8 bases. The junction had 11 bases not matched to a gene; V was cut back by 0 bases and J by 7 bases. Germline CDR1 and CDR2: LGHNA and YSLEER. The CDR3 runs to 17 residues. CDR3 protein: CASSQDVRAGGWNEQFF. The CDR3 DNA reads TGCGCCAGCAGCCAAGATGTTAGGGCGGGGGGATGGAATGAGCAGTTCTTC.

The chain combines TRBV30 with TRBJ2-1, with D perhaps TRBD2 (5 bases). The CDR3 has 14 residues. In germline, CDR1 is GTSNPN, CDR2 SVGIG (reference sequence). Trimming removed 0 bases at V and 7 bases at J, with 13 bases between. CDR3 bases: TGTGCCTGGAGTGTAGCCAGCGGCGAAAATGAGCAGTTCTTC. It specifies CAWSVASGENEQFF.

The genes are TRBV28 and TRBJ2-1, with 10 bases identical to TRBD1. The CDR3 loop spans 17 amino acids. Trimming cost V 5 bases and J 1 base; bases outside gene matches: 8. The germline V gene has CDR1 MDHEN and CDR2 SYDVKM. CDR3 residues: CASSPPGQGTSYNEQFF. DNA for the CDR3: TGTGCCAGCAGTCCTCCGGGACAGGGGACTTCCTACAATGAGCAGTTCTTC.

The chain uses TRBV27 and TRBJ1-1; D possibly corresponds to TRBD1 (5 bases). The V end was cut by 7 bases, the J end by 3 bases, with 21 bases between. The CDR3 has 16 amino acids. Germline values: CDR1 MNHEY, CDR2 SMNVEV (reference sequence). CDR3 DNA sequence: TGTGCCAGCAAGAATCAGGGTAGCGGGTGGTACACTGAAGCTTTCTTT. It translates to CASKNQGSGWYTEAFF.

Remarks on this clone: The junction shows a germline mismatch at one end, possibly a read error. The chain carries TRBV2 and TRBJ1-1, with 9 bases matching TRBD1. This CDR3 is 14 amino acids long. The germline CDR1 and CDR2 sequences are SNHLY and FYNNEI. CDR3 sequence (DNA): TGTGCCAGCAGCGAAGAGGGACAGGGCACTGAAGCTTTCTTT. It encodes CASSEEGQGTEAFF.

The rearrangement joins TRBV14 to TRBJ1-4, with D tentatively TRBD1 (5 bases). Germline V gives CDR1 SGHDN, CDR2 FVKESK. This CDR3 spans 13 amino acids. The V gene lost 4 bases and the J gene lost 16 bases, with 19 bases spanning the gap. CDR3 nucleotides: TGTGCCAGCAGCCCTCTTTCACAGGCGCCGAAGTTTTTT. This sequence encodes CASSPLSQAPKFF.

The chain carries TRBV28 and TRBJ1-1; D gene uncertain. Trimming removed 5 bases from V and 3 bases from J, with 13 bases in between. The germline V gene encodes CDR1 MDHEN and CDR2 SYDVKM. The CDR3 length is 14 residues. CDR3: CASSAFVADTEAFF. The CDR3 DNA reads as TGTGCCAGCAGTGCTTTCGTGGCTGACACTGAAGCTTTCTTT.

This chain connects TRBV10-3 to TRBJ1-2, with 11 bases that match TRBD1. The germline V gene has CDR1 ENHRY and CDR2 SYGVKD. V trimming: 4 bases; J trimming: 7 bases; junction bases outside the gene matches: 2. The CDR3 sequence is 13 residues long. The CDR3 region is CAISADRGLGYTF. DNA of the CDR3: TGTGCCATCAGTGCGGACAGGGGGCTTGGCTACACCTTC.

The chain is built from TRBV14 and TRBJ2-1, with TRBD2 matching over 10 bases. The CDR3 has 17 residues. V dropped 0 bases and J dropped 3; count of bases not matched to a gene: 5. The V gene's germline CDR1 is SGHDN and CDR2 FVKESK. CDR3 region: CASSQESSGRHYNEQFF. CDR3 in DNA: TGTGCCAGCAGCCAAGAGTCTAGCGGGAGACACTACAATGAGCAGTTCTTC.

V and J are TRBV10-3 and TRBJ2-3; 7 bases map to TRBD2. CDR3 length: 14 residues. Germline V gene sequence: CDR1 ENHRY, CDR2 SYGVKD. V shed 5 bases and J 4 bases; nucleotides not matched to a gene: 6. This CDR3 is CAISNLADPDTQYF. The DNA for the CDR3 is TGTGCCATCAGTAACCTAGCGGACCCAGATACGCAGTATTTT.

This clone has just a few counts. This rearrangement joins TRBV4-2 to TRBJ1-3; D is undetermined. With 0 bases removed from V and 4 bases from J, the gap between germline ends came to 10 bases. Germline V gene sequence: CDR1 LGHNA, CDR2 YNFKEQ. The length of the CDR3 is 15 residues. CDR3 residues: CASSQEGGHGNTIYF. CDR3 coding DNA: TGTGCCAGCAGCCAAGAAGGAGGGCACGGAAACACCATATATTTT.

Only one count was recorded for this clone. The rearrangement uses TRBV24-1 and TRBJ2-5; tentative D call: TRBD1 (6 bases). Per germline, CDR1 KGHDR and CDR2 SFDVKD. The CDR3 sequence is 13 residues long. V lost 4 bases and J 1 base, leaving 6 bases between the germline ends. In DNA form, the CDR3 reads TGTGCCACCAGTGAGGGGGCCCAAGAGACCCAGTACTTC. Its translation: CATSEGAQETQYF.

This clone appeared a few times. The chain employs TRBV4-1 and TRBJ1-6, with 9 bases identical to TRBD1. The CDR3 contains 16 residues. Unmatched junction bases numbered 7, after V lost 3 bases and J lost 7 bases. Germline V gene lookup returns CDR1 MGHRA and CDR2 YSYEKL. CDR3 loop: CASSQGTGPGNSPLHF. CDR3 nucleotides: TGCGCCAGCAGCCAGGGGACAGGGCCGGGGAATTCACCCCTCCACTTT.

This clone was recorded only once. The chain has TRBV7-8 and TRBJ2-7; 11 positions agree with TRBD2. V dropped 6 bases and J dropped 4; count of bases not matched to a gene: 14. CDR1 and CDR2 (germline): SGHVS, FQNEAQ. The CDR3 sequence is 17 residues long. Here the CDR3 DNA reads TGTGCCAGCAGTTCACCGGGACTAGCGGTCGAAGGGTACGAGCAGTACTTC. The encoded protein is CASSSPGLAVEGYEQYF.

This clone occurred once. The rearrangement uses TRBV23-1 and TRBJ1-2; the D gene is possibly TRBD1 (6 bases). TRBV23-1 has ORF status, its function being uncertain. V lost 4 bases, J lost 8 bases, and 11 bases lay in between. The CDR3 length is 12 residues. This CDR3 is CASSLQGYGYTF. CDR3 coding DNA: TGCGCCAGCAGTCTACAGGGCTACGGCTACACCTTC.